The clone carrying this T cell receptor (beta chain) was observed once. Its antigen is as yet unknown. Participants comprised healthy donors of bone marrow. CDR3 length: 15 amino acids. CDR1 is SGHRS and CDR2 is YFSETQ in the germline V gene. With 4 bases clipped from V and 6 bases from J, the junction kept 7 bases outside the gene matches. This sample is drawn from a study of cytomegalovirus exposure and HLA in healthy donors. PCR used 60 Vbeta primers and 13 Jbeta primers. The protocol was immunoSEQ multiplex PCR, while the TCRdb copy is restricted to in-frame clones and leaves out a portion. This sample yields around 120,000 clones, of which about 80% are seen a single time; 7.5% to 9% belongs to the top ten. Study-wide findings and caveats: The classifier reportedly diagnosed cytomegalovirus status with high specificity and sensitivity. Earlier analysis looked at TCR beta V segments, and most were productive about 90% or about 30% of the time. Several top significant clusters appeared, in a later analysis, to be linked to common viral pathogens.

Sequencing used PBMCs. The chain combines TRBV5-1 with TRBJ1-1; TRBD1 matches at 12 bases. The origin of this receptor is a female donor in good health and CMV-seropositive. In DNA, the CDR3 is TGCGCCAGCAGCCGCGGGACAGGGGGCTCTCCTGAAGCTTTCTTT. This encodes CASSRGTGGSPEAFF.